This record concerns one T cell receptor delta chain sequence. TCRdb applied CATT to the reads for clone calling. The sample lists a few thousand delta-chain clones; under 0.7% were seen once. This sample is drawn from a study of gamma-delta chains in newborns, infants, children. Whole-study context: Innate gammadelta T cells reportedly expand polyclonally right after birth, driven by microbial exposure, per the title.

From germline, CDR1 is GEAIGNYY and CDR2 EKD. Between the trimmed V and J ends, which lost 0 bases and 0 bases, there was a span of 11 bases. CDR3 size: 18 residues. The rearrangement links TRDV2 to TRDJ3, with a weak D call TRDD3 (5 bases). This receptor was taken from a child who was a newborn, infant or young child, either healthy, febrile or measles-vaccinated (not recorded which). What was sequenced was blood. The CDR3 region has the DNA TGTGCCTGTGACACCGCCTGGATAAGCTCCTGGGACACCCGACAGATGTTTTTC. Translated, it gives CACDTAWISSWDTRQMFF.